This entry lists 23 T cell receptor beta chains sequenced from one sample in a study of type 1 and type 2 diabetes patients. Genomic DNA was the PCR template. The TCR beta CDR3 region was amplified using 30 forward and 13 reverse primers. MiXCR, applied by TCRdb to the multiplex PCR reads, yields one record per CDR3 protein. The repertoire holds 280,000 or so distinct CDR3 sequences, with roughly 50% as singletons. What was sequenced was peripheral blood mononuclear cells (PBMCs). The source of these receptors is a man between 18 and 35 years old with type 2 diabetes.

This clonotype has just one count. A clone one base away is much larger, so this may be a read error. This chain joins TRBV10-1 and TRBJ2-5; the D gene is possibly TRBD1 (6 bases). CDR1 is WNHNN, CDR2 SYGVQD, per germline (reference sequence). V lost 8 bases, J lost 4 bases, and 14 bases lay in between. The CDR3 totals 13 residues. This chain's CDR3 is CASGAAGAETQYF. The CDR3 DNA reads as TGCGCCAGCGGTGCAGCAGGGGCAGAGACCCAGTACTTC.

This chain uses TRBV4-3 with TRBJ2-7; D possibly corresponds to TRBD1 (7 bases). V was pared by 0 bases and J by 9 bases, with 15 bases between. CDR3 size: 14 residues. From germline, CDR1 is LGHNA and CDR2 YSLEER. CDR3 region: CASSQDKTGRGQYF. Here the CDR3 DNA reads TGCGCCAGCAGCCAAGACAAGACAGGGCGGGGGCAGTACTTC.

The chain couples TRBV20-1 to TRBJ2-2, with 11 bases identical to TRBD2. The junction had 5 bases not matched to a gene; V was cut back by 2 bases and J by 3 bases. From germline, CDR1 is DFQATT and CDR2 SNEGSKA (reference sequence). This CDR3 has 16 amino acids. CDR3 region: CSARFSGRADTGELFF. The CDR3 nucleotides are TGCAGTGCTAGATTTAGCGGGAGGGCCGACACCGGGGAGCTGTTTTTT.

The J gene is TRBJ2-5, the V gene TRBV2; D is unresolved. This CDR3 comprises 13 residues. Per germline, CDR1 SNHLY and CDR2 FYNNEI. V lost 6 bases and J lost 2, with 10 bases in between. DNA of the CDR3: TGTGCCAGCAGCGGACGGTTGCAAGAGACCCAGTACTTC. Protein sequence: CASSGRLQETQYF.

The chain joins TRBV29-1 to TRBJ1-5; D not resolved. Trimming pared 4 bases from V and 4 bases from J, leaving 11 bases between. The length of the CDR3 is 13 residues. The germline V gene has CDR1 SQVTM and CDR2 ANQGSEA. In DNA form, the CDR3 reads TGCAGCGTTGCTGCAGGAGGGAATCAGCCCCAGCATTTT. Translating it yields CSVAAGGNQPQHF.

In this sample, this clonotype turned up a few times. The chain recombines TRBV14 with TRBJ2-3, with 11 bases aligning to TRBD2. Germline loops: CDR1 SGHDN, CDR2 FVKESK. The CDR3 covers 16 residues. The junction had 6 bases not matched to a gene; V was cut back by 2 bases and J by 5 bases. The CDR3 bases are TGTGCCAGCAGCCAATCGGGACTAGCGGTAGGAGATACGCAGTATTTT. Encoded protein: CASSQSGLAVGDTQYF.

This clonotype was observed once. This chain links TRBV2 with TRBJ1-2; 7 bases are shared with TRBD1. After removal of 7 bases from V and 2 bases from J, the junction contained 7 bases not matched to a gene. The CDR3 spans 14 residues. The V gene's germline CDR1 is SNHLY and CDR2 FYNNEI. DNA for the CDR3: TGTGCCAGCACTCGGGACAGTTTGAACTATGGCTACACCTTC. The encoded protein is CASTRDSLNYGYTF.

This chain links TRBV10-1 with TRBJ2-1; TRBD1 might be the D (6 bases). V lost 5 bases and J lost 0, with 14 bases in between. Germline assignment: CDR1 WNHNN and CDR2 SYGVQD (reference sequence). This CDR3 has 16 residues. The CDR3 is CASSTDGQCSYNEQFF. The CDR3 DNA reads as TGCGCCAGCAGTACTGATGGACAGTGCTCCTACAATGAGCAGTTCTTC.

This clonotype was counted once. This chain uses TRBV2 with TRBJ2-3, with D perhaps TRBD2 (6 bases). Germline lookup yields CDR1 SNHLY and CDR2 FYNNEI. V shed 4 bases and J shed 4 bases, with 21 bases lying between them. The CDR3 spans 17 residues. The CDR3 bases are TGTGCCAGCAGTGCTAAACCGGGACTCCTTTCTGCAGATACGCAGTATTTT. As protein: CASSAKPGLLSADTQYF. Combining the CDR3 with reference TRBV2 and TRBJ2-3 gives the whole variable domain EPEVTQTPSHQVTQMGQEVILRCVPISNHLYFYWYRQILGQKVEFLVSFYNNEISEKSEIFDDQFSVERPDGSNFTLKIRSTKLEDSAMYFCASSAKPGLLSADTQYFGPGTRLTVL.

Written as DNA, the CDR3 is TGCGCCAGCAGCCAAGATACACTAAACCTCTATGGCTACACCTTC. Translating it yields CASSQDTLNLYGYTF. The genes are TRBV4-1 and TRBJ1-2; D is uncertain. The CDR3 covers 15 residues. V was pared by 0 bases and J by 4 bases, with 12 bases between. Germline lookup yields CDR1 MGHRA and CDR2 YSYEKL.

This clonotype has a handful of counts. The gene calls are TRBV4-1 and TRBJ2-7, with D perhaps given as TRBD1 or TRBD2 (6 bases each). Between the trimmed V and J ends, which lost 3 bases and 4 bases, there was a span of 13 bases. Germline CDR1 reads MGHRA; CDR2 reads YSYEKL. The CDR3 is 14 amino acids. CDR3: CASSQGEGGYEQYF. The CDR3 DNA is TGCGCCAGCAGCCAGGGGGAAGGGGGGTACGAGCAGTACTTC.

In this sample, this clonotype turned up a few times. The J gene is TRBJ1-1, the V gene TRBV20-1; TRBD1 might be the D (5 bases). The CDR3 runs 14 residues. The germline CDR1 and CDR2 sequences are DFQATT and SNEGSKA (reference sequence). V lost 2 bases and J lost 2, with 12 bases in between. CDR3 sequence: CSARRGPTNTEAFF. For the CDR3, the DNA is TGCAGTGCTAGACGGGGACCTACCAACACTGAAGCTTTCTTT.

The V and J genes are TRBV19 and TRBJ2-7, with D uncertain. Germline V CDR1 and CDR2: LNHDA, SQIVND (reference sequence). Trimming took 5 bases from V and 4 from J, leaving 12 bases between them. The CDR3 is made up of 13 amino acids. The CDR3 is CASSDGRRYEQYF. CDR3 coding DNA: TGTGCCAGTAGTGATGGCAGGCGGTACGAGCAGTACTTC.

This chain connects TRBV7-8 to TRBJ2-3; tentative D call: TRBD2 (6 bases). CDR1 is SGHVS and CDR2 is FQNEAQ in the germline V gene. Trimming took 8 bases from V and 6 from J, leaving 9 bases between them. The CDR3 has 11 residues. The CDR3 sequence is CASRRGDTQYF. As DNA, the CDR3 is TGTGCCAGCCGTCGGGGGGATACGCAGTATTTT.

V and J are TRBV29-1 and TRBJ2-3; possibly TRBD2 for D (7 bases). There are 17 residues in the CDR3. Per the germline V gene, CDR1 is SQVTM and CDR2 is ANQGSEA. V dropped 0 bases and J dropped 2 bases, with 18 bases sitting between them. The CDR3 loop is CSVEDPRTRQDTDTQYF. The CDR3 DNA is TGCAGCGTTGAAGACCCGAGGACTAGACAGGACACAGATACGCAGTATTTT.

The V and J genes are TRBV19 and TRBJ1-2; TRBD1 aligns across 7 bases. Germline V CDR1 and CDR2: LNHDA, SQIVND (reference sequence). The CDR3 runs 15 residues. Trimming removed 9 bases from V and 2 bases from J; junction bases left unmatched: 12. The CDR3 coding sequence is TGTGCCAGCAAGACAACTGGGACAGCGAACTATGGCTACACCTTC. Encoded protein: CASKTTGTANYGYTF.

This clonotype was picked up a small number of times. The V and J genes are TRBV12-3 or TRBV12-4 and TRBJ2-5; 8 bases are shared with TRBD2. With 5 bases clipped from V and 4 bases from J, the junction kept 6 bases outside the gene matches. This CDR3 has 14 residues. The CDR3, as DNA: TGTGCCAGCAGTCCAAGCGGGAGAGGAGAGACCCAGTACTTC. It encodes CASSPSGRGETQYF.

The V call is TRBV6-5, the J call TRBJ2-5; 9 nucleotides match TRBD2. The CDR3 spans 17 residues. V trimming: 6 bases; J trimming: 2 bases; junction bases outside the gene matches: 13. Per the germline V gene, CDR1 is MNHEY and CDR2 is SVGAGI. CDR3 amino acids: CASSPAASGNFQETQYF. The CDR3 DNA sequence: TGTGCCAGCAGCCCCGCGGCTAGCGGGAATTTTCAAGAGACCCAGTACTTC.

This clonotype came up a few times. The CDR3 here is CASSLGHSTDTQYF. The CDR3 DNA is TGTGCCAGCAGCTTAGGGCACAGCACAGATACGCAGTATTTT. The chain carries TRBV7-2 and TRBJ2-3; no firm D call. V shed 1 base and J shed 0 bases, with 5 bases lying between them. The CDR3 runs to 14 residues. Germline V gene lookup returns CDR1 SGHTA and CDR2 FQGNSA.

The rearrangement uses TRBV2 and TRBJ1-5; 9 positions agree with TRBD1. The germline gives CDR1 SNHLY, CDR2 FYNNEI. The V gene end was trimmed by 3 bases and the J gene end by 3 bases; junction bases not matched to a gene: 15. CDR3 size: 19 residues. CDR3 protein: CASSESPTKDRGNNQPQHF. The CDR3 DNA sequence: TGTGCCAGCAGTGAGTCTCCAACGAAGGACAGGGGAAACAATCAGCCCCAGCATTTT.

This clonotype was recorded at least ten times. The rearrangement links TRBV7-8 to TRBJ1-6; D remains ambiguous. Germline-derived CDR1 and CDR2 are SGHVS and FQNEAQ. The CDR3 loop spans 13 amino acids. Trimming took off 5 bases at V and 7 bases at J, with 9 bases between the two ends. DNA for the CDR3: TGTGCCAGCAGCCTCCGAAGAAATTCACCCCTCCACTTT. It is translated as CASSLRRNSPLHF. Together with reference TRBV7-8 and TRBJ1-6, the CDR3 gives the full variable domain: GAGVSQSPRYKVAKRGQDVALRCDPISGHVSLFWYQQALGQGPEFLTYFQNEAQLDKSGLPSDRFFAERPEGSVSTLKIQRTQQEDSAVYLCASSLRRNSPLHFGNGTRLTVT.

The chain employs TRBV10-3 and TRBJ2-3; 7 bases are shared with TRBD2. The germline V gene encodes CDR1 ENHRY and CDR2 SYGVKD. Trimming cost V 2 bases and J 1 base; bases outside gene matches: 3. The CDR3 loop spans 15 amino acids. This chain's CDR3 is CAISEGEGRTDTQYF. CDR3 nucleotide sequence: TGTGCCATCAGTGAGGGGGAGGGCCGCACAGATACGCAGTATTTT.

This sequence joins TRBV5-1 and TRBJ2-5, with 10 bases that match TRBD2. V was clipped by 0 bases and J by 3 bases; unmatched bases: 17. The CDR3 loop spans 20 amino acids. Germline CDR1 and CDR2: SGHRS and YFSETQ. CDR3 DNA sequence: TGCGCCAGCAGCTTGGGCGGCGTTTTATTTGGGACTAGCGCTAAAGAGACCCAGTACTTC. It yields the protein CASSLGGVLFGTSAKETQYF. Looking up the rest from reference TRBV5-1 and TRBJ2-5 gives the full variable domain: KAGVTQTPRYLIKTRGQQVTLSCSPISGHRSVSWYQQTPGQGLQFLFEYFSETQRNKGNFPGRFSGRQFSNSRSEMNVSTLELGDSALYLCASSLGGVLFGTSAKETQYFGPGTRLLVL.